The 15 T cell receptor beta chains below all came from one sample that was sequenced in a study of T-cell memory formation after mild COVID-19 (dated by TCRdb to the early 2020s). Preparation of the library involved 5' RACE. The reads were generated on an Illumina NovaSeq 6000. In-frame beta chains were kept once TCRdb had trimmed the public reads at Q25 with fastp and called clones with MiXCR. CDR3 protein duplicates are merged, each entry listing the most common genes and DNA. The sample yields 300,000 to 400,000 distinct CDR3 sequences; more than 15% were counted once. The ten largest clones capture 20% to 25% of the sample. Sample: PBMCs or a T cell subset sorted from them (not recorded which). The receptor source for this set is a man aged 18 to 29 who had mild COVID-19 (a few samples of this study predate the infection). The sample titles of this study are shuffled in the database, so cell type and time point are left out; the donor was told from shared clones.

The chain carries TRBV7-9 and TRBJ2-2, with D unresolved. CDR3 length equals 14 residues. In germline, CDR1 is SEHNR, CDR2 FQNEAQ (reference sequence). The V gene lost 5 bases and the J gene lost 6 bases, with 13 bases spanning the gap. In nucleotides, the CDR3 is TGTGCCAGCAGCCGCCGTAATATCGCCGGGGAGCTGTTTTTT. It specifies CASSRRNIAGELFF.

This clonotype was recorded a few times. V usage is TRBV9 and J usage is TRBJ2-5; the D gene could be TRBD1 or TRBD2 (5 bases each). V was trimmed by 0 bases and J by 5 bases, leaving 14 bases between them. The germline gives CDR1 SGDLS, CDR2 YYNGEE. This CDR3 has 15 residues. CDR3 DNA: TGTGCCAGCAGCGTAGCCGGGGCAGGGTTGGAGACCCAGTACTTC. This sequence encodes CASSVAGAGLETQYF.

Concerning this clonotype: A much larger clone differs from this one at a single base, so this may be a read error. CDR3 protein: CASSEETEYF. The CDR3 DNA reads TGTGCCAGCAGTGAAGAGACCGAGTACTTC. The rearrangement joins TRBV6-1 to TRBJ2-4, with D hard to call. Trimming cost V 1 base and J 14 bases, with 6 bases left between them. This CDR3 contains 10 residues. Germline values: CDR1 MNHNS, CDR2 SASEGT.

This clonotype occurred a few times. V gene TRBV30 combines with J gene TRBJ2-7; D gene ambiguous. CDR1 GTSNPN and CDR2 SVGIG come from the germline V gene (reference sequence). The CDR3 has 11 residues. Trimming took off 1 base at V and 0 bases at J, with 1 base between the two ends. DNA for the CDR3: TGTGCCTGGAGTGACTCCTACGAGCAGTACTTC. This encodes CAWSDSYEQYF.

The rearrangement joins TRBV19 to TRBJ1-3, with unresolved D. V lost 4 bases and J 0 bases, leaving 10 bases between the germline ends. Germline assignment: CDR1 LNHDA and CDR2 SQIVND (reference sequence). The CDR3 sequence is 15 residues long. Here the CDR3 DNA reads TGTGCCAGTAGTACGGGATCAGTCTCTGGAAACACCATATATTTT. Translation gives CASSTGSVSGNTIYF.

The gene calls are TRBV4-1 and TRBJ2-5; D may match TRBD1 or TRBD2 (5 bases each). Trimming took 0 bases from V and 0 from J, leaving 14 bases between them. This CDR3 is built from 17 residues. Germline lookup yields CDR1 MGHRA and CDR2 YSYEKL. CDR3: CASSQDGGPRDQETQYF. The CDR3 DNA reads TGCGCCAGCAGCCAAGATGGGGGTCCGCGGGACCAAGAGACCCAGTACTTC.

The chain combines TRBV7-2 with TRBJ1-2; possible D gene TRBD1, 6 bases. The CDR3 is made up of 15 amino acids. In germline, CDR1 is SGHTA, CDR2 FQGNSA. V lost 5 bases to trimming and J lost 3 bases, with 16 bases between them. Written as DNA, the CDR3 is TGTGCCAGCAGCCCGGACAGCCCAAGGGACTATGGCTACACCTTC. Protein: CASSPDSPRDYGYTF.

This clonotype showed up just a few times. The V gene is TRBV4-2, the J gene TRBJ2-7; no reliable D call. The CDR3 consists of 15 residues. Germline CDR1 and CDR2: LGHNA and YNFKEQ. Trimming pared 0 bases from V and 0 bases from J, leaving 9 bases between. Here the CDR3 reads CASSQDSAVSYEQYF. CDR3 DNA: TGTGCCAGCAGCCAAGATTCGGCCGTCTCCTACGAGCAGTACTTC.

The chain has TRBV5-1 and TRBJ2-2, with D perhaps matching TRBD1 (6 bases). The germline CDR1 and CDR2 sequences are SGHRS and YFSETQ. The CDR3 totals 15 residues. Trimming took 0 bases from V and 3 from J, leaving 9 bases between them. CDR3 DNA: TGCGCCAGCAGCTTGGCTGCAGGGGACACCGGGGAGCTGTTTTTT. Amino acid sequence: CASSLAAGDTGELFF.

CDR3 sequence (DNA): TGTGCCAGCAGCCAACAACCATATGGCTACACCTTC. Translated: CASSQQPYGYTF. The chain couples TRBV7-2 to TRBJ1-2; D uncertain. The germline CDR1 and CDR2 sequences are SGHTA and FQGNSA. CDR3 length: 12 residues. Trimming stripped 5 bases from V and 5 bases from J, with 9 bases between.

This clonotype was picked up a small number of times. The genes are TRBV3-1 and TRBJ1-1; D perhaps matches TRBD1 (6 bases). The CDR3 covers 13 residues. In germline, CDR1 is LGHDT, CDR2 YNNKEL (reference sequence). With 2 bases removed from V and 7 bases from J, the gap between germline ends came to 11 bases. The CDR3 coding sequence is TGTGCCAGCAGCCAAAAAGGGGGGAGTGAAGCTTTCTTT. Encoded protein: CASSQKGGSEAFF.

The chain employs TRBV3-1 and TRBJ2-3, with D unclear. CDR1 is LGHDT and CDR2 is YNNKEL in the germline V gene (reference sequence). V dropped 1 base and J dropped 2 bases, with 13 bases sitting between them. The CDR3 contains 16 residues. CDR3 DNA: TGTGCCAGCAGCCAAGTTCCTGGTGGGATCACAGATACGCAGTATTTT. Amino acid sequence: CASSQVPGGITDTQYF.

This clonotype was counted a few times. The CDR3 DNA reads TGTGCCAGCAGGATCCTGGGGCAGGAGAAAGCTTTCTTT. As protein: CASRILGQEKAFF. This sequence joins TRBV6-5 and TRBJ1-1; perhaps TRBD1 as D (5 bases). CDR3 length equals 13 residues. V lost 6 bases and J lost 9, with 17 bases in between. CDR1 and CDR2 (germline): MNHEY, SVGAGI.

This clonotype has only a few counts. This chain uses TRBV3-1 with TRBJ2-1, with D maybe TRBD2 (7 bases). V gave up 5 bases and J gave up 10 bases, with 15 bases separating them. CDR1 is LGHDT, CDR2 YNNKEL, per germline (reference sequence). The CDR3 covers 13 residues. CDR3 nucleotides: TGTGCCAGCAGCAGGGCGGGGGCGGAAGAGCAGTTCTTC. Its translation is CASSRAGAEEQFF.

This clonotype was recorded many times. The CDR3 sequence is CASSLRQESYEQYF. The CDR3 DNA reads as TGTGCCAGCAGCTTAAGACAGGAGTCCTACGAGCAGTACTTC. V usage is TRBV7-2 and J usage is TRBJ2-7; weak D call: TRBD1 (6 bases). Trimming stripped 2 bases from V and 1 base from J, with 9 bases between. Germline loops: CDR1 SGHTA, CDR2 FQGNSA. The length of the CDR3 is 14 residues.